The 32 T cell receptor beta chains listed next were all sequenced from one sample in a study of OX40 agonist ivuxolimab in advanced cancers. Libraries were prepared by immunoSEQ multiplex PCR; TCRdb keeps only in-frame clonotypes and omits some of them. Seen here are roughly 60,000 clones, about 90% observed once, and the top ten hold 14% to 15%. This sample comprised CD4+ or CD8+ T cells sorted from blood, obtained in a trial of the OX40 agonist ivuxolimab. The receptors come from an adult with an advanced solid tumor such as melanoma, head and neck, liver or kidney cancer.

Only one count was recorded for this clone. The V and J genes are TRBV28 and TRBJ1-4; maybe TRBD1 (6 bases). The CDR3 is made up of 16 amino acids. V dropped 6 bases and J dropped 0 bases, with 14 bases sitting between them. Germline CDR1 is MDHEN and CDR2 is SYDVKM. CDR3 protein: CASSRTGSATNEKLFF. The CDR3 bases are TGTGCCAGCAGCCGAACAGGGTCTGCAACTAATGAAAAACTGTTTTTT.

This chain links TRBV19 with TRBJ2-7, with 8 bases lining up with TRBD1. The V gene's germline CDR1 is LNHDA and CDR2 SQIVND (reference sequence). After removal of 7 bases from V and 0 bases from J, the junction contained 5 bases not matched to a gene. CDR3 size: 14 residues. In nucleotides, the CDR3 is TGTGCCAGTACCCCCGGACAGGGCTCCTACGAGCAGTACTTC. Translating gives CASTPGQGSYEQYF. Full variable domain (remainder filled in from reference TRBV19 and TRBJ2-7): DGGITQSPKYLFRKEGQNVTLSCEQNLNHDAMYWYRQDPGQGLRLIYYSQIVNDFQKGDIAEGYSVSREKKESFPLTVTSAQKNPTAFYLCASTPGQGSYEQYFGPGTRLTVT.

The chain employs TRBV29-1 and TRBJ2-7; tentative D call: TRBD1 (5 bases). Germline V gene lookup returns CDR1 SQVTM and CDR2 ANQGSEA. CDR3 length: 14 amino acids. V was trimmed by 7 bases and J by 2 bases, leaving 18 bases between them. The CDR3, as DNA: TGCAGCGCAAGGGTGGGGCAGGGAACCTACGAGCAGTACTTC. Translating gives CSARVGQGTYEQYF.

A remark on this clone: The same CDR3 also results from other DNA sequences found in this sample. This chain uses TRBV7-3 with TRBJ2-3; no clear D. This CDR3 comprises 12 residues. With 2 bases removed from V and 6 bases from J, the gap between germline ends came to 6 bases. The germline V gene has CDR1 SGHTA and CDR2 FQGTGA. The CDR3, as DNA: TGTGCCAGCAGCTTACTCGGGGATACGCAGTATTTT. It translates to CASSLLGDTQYF. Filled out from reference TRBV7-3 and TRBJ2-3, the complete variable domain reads GAGVSQTPSNKVTEKGKYVELRCDPISGHTALYWYRQSLGQGPEFLIYFQGTGAADDSGLPNDRFFAVRPEGSVSTLKIQRTERGDSAVYLCASSLLGDTQYFGPGTRLTVL.

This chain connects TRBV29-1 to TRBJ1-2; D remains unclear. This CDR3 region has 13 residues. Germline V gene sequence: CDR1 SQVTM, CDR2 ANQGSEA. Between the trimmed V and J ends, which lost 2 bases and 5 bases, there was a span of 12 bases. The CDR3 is CSVELPSRYGYTF. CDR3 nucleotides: TGCAGCGTTGAACTCCCGAGTCGGTATGGCTACACCTTC.

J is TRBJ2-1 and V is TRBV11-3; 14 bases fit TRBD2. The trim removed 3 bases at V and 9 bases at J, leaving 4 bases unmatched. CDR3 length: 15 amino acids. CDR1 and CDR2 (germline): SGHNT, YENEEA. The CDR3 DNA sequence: TGTGCCAGCAGCTTCGGGACTAGCGGGAGCAGTGAGCAGTTCTTC. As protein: CASSFGTSGSSEQFF. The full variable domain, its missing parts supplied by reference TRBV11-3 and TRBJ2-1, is EAGVVQSPRYKIIEKKQPVAFWCNPISGHNTLYWYLQNLGQGPELLIRYENEEAVDDSQLPKDRFSAERLKGVDSTLKIQPAELGDSAVYLCASSFGTSGSSEQFFGPGTRLTVL.

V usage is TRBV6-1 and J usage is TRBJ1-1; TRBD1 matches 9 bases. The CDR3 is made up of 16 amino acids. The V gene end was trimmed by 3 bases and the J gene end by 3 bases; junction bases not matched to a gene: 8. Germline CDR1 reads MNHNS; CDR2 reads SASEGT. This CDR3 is CASSDPDRGRYTEAFF. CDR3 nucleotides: TGTGCCAGCAGTGACCCGGACAGGGGCCGATACACTGAAGCTTTCTTT.

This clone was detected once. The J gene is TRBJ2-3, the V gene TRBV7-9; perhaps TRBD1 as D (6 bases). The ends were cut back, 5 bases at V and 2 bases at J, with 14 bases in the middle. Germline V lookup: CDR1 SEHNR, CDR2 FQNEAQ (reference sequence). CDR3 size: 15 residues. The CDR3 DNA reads TGTGCCAGCAGCAAAGCAAGACAGGTCACAGATACGCAGTATTTT. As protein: CASSKARQVTDTQYF.

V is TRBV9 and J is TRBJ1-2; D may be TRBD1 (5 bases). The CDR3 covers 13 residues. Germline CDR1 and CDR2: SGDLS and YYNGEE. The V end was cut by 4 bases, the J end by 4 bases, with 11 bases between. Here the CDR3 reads CASSSRDGYGYTF. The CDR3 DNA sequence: TGTGCCAGCAGCAGCCGGGACGGCTATGGCTACACCTTC.

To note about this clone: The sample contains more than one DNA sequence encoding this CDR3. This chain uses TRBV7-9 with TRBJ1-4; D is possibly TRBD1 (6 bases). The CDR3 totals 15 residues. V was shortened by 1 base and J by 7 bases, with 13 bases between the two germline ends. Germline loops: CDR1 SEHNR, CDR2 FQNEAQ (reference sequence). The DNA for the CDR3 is TGTGCCAGCAGCTTAGAGGGGGGGCGCGGTGAAAAACTGTTTTTT. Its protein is CASSLEGGRGEKLFF.

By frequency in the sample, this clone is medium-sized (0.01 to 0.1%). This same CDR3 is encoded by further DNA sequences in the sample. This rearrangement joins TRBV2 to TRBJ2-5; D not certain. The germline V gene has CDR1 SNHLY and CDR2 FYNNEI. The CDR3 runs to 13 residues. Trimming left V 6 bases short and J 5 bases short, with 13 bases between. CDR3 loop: CASSLTGGETQYF. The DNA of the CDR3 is TGTGCCAGCAGCTTGACTGGTGGGGAGACCCAGTACTTC.

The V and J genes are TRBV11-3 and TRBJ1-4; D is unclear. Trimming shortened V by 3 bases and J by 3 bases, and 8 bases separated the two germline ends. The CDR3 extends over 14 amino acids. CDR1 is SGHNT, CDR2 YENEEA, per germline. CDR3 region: CASSFDRSNEKLFF. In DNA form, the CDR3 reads TGTGCCAGCAGCTTTGATCGTTCTAATGAAAAACTGTTTTTT.

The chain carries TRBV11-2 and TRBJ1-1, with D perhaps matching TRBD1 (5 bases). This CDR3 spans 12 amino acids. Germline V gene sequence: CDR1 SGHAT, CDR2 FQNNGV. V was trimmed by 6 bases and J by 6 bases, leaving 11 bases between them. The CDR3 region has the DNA TGTGCCAGCAGACCCTGGGGGGCTGAAGCTTTCTTT. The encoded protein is CASRPWGAEAFF.

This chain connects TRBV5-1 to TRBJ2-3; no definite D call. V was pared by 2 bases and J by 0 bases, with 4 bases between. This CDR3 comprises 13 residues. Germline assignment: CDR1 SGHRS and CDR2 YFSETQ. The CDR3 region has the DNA TGCGCCAGCAGCTTTCGAAGCACAGATACGCAGTATTTT. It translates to CASSFRSTDTQYF.

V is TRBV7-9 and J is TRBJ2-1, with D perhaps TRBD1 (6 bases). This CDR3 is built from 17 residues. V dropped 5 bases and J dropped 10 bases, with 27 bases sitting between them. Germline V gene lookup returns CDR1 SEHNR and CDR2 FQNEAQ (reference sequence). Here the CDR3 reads CASSPRPKTGDTMEQFF. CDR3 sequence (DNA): TGTGCCAGCAGCCCTCGACCGAAAACCGGGGACACAATGGAGCAGTTCTTC.

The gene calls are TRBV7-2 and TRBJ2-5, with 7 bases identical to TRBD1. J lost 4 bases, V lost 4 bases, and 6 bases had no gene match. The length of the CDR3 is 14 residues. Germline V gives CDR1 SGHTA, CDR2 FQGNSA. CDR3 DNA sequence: TGTGCCAGCAGCTCCCGGGACAGCAGAGAGACCCAGTACTTC. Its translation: CASSSRDSRETQYF.

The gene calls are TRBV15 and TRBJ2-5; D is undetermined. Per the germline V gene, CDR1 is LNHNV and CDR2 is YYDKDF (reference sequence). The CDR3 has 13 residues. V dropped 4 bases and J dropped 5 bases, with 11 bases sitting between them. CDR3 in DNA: TGTGCCACCAGCAAACCACAGACGGAGACCCAGTACTTC. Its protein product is CATSKPQTETQYF.

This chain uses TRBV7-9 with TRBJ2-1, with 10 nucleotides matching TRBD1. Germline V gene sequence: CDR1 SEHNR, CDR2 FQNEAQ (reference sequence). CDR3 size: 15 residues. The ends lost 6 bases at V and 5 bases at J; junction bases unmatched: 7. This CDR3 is CASRSGTGEDNEQFF. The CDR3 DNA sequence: TGTGCCAGCAGATCCGGGACAGGGGAGGACAATGAGCAGTTCTTC.

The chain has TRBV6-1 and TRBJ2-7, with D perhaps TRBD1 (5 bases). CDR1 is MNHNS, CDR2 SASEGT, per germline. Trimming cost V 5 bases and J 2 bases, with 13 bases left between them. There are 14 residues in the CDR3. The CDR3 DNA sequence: TGTGCCAGCAGTATTAAGGGGATGGCCTACGAGCAGTACTTC. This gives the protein CASSIKGMAYEQYF.

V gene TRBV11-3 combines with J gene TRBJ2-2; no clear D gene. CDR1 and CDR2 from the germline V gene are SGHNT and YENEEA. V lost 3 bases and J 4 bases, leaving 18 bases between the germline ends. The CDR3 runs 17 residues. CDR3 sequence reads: CASSFSLGLSLTGELFF. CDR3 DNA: TGTGCCAGCAGCTTTTCTCTCGGCCTATCGCTCACCGGGGAGCTGTTTTTT.

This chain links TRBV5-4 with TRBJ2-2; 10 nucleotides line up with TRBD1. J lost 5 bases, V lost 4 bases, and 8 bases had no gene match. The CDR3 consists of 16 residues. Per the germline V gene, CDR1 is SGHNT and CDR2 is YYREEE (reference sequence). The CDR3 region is CASSPSTGGFTGELFF. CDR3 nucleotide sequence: TGTGCCAGCAGCCCTTCGACAGGGGGCTTTACCGGGGAGCTGTTTTTT.

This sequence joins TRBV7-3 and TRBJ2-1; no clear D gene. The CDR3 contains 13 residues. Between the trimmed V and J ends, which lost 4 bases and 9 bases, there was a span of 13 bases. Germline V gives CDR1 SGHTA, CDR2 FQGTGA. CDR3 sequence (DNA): TGTGCCAGCAGCTCTATCGAGTGGGGTGAGCAGTTCTTC. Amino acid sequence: CASSSIEWGEQFF.

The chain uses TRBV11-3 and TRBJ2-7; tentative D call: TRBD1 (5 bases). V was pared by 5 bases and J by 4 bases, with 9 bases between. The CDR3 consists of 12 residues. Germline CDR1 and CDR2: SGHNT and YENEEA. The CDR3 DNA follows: TGTGCCAGCAGCCTTGACAGTTACGAGCAGTACTTC. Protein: CASSLDSYEQYF.

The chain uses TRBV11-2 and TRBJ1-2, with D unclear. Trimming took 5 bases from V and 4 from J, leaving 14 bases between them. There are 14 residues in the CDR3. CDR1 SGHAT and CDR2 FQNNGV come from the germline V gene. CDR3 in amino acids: CASSPNLVRYGYTF. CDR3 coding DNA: TGTGCCAGCAGCCCCAATCTCGTCCGCTATGGCTACACCTTC.

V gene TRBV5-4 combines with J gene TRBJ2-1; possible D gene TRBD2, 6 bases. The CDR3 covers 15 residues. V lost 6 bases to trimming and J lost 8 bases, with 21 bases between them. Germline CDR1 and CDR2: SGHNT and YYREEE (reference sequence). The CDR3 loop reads CASTGSMGGVDEQFF. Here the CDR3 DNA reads TGTGCCAGCACGGGCAGCATGGGAGGTGTCGATGAGCAGTTCTTC.

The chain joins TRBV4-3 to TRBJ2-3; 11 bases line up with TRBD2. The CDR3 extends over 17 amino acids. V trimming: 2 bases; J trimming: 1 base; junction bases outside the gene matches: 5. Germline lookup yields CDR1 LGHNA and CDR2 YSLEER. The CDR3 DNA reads TGCGCCAGCAGCCAACAACCGGGACTAGCGGGCACAGATACGCAGTATTTT. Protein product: CASSQQPGLAGTDTQYF.

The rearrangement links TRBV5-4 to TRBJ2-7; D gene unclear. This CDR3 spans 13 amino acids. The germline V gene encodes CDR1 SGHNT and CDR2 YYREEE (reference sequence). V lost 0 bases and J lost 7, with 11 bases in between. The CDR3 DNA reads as TGTGCCAGCAGCTTGGGCACAACTTTAGAGCAGTACTTC. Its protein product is CASSLGTTLEQYF.

This CDR3 reads CASSYGQETQYF. DNA for the CDR3: TGTGCCAGCAGTTACGGGCAAGAGACCCAGTACTTC. The rearrangement joins TRBV6-6 to TRBJ2-5; D is uncertain. V was trimmed by 2 bases and J by 2 bases, leaving 3 bases between them. The germline CDR1 and CDR2 sequences are MNHNY and SVGAGI (reference sequence). This CDR3 comprises 12 residues.

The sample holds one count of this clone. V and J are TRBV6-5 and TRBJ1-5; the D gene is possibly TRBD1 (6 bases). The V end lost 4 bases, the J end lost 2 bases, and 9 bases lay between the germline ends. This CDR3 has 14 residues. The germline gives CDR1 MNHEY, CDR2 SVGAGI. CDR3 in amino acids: CASSSRTGNQPQHF. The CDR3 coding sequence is TGTGCCAGCAGTTCCCGGACAGGCAATCAGCCCCAGCATTTT.

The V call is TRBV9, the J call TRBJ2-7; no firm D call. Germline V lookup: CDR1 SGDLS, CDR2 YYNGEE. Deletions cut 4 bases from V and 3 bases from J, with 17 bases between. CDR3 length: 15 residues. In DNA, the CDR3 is TGTGCCAGCAGCCGAGACTCATGGGCCTTCTACGAGCAGTACTTC. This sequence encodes CASSRDSWAFYEQYF. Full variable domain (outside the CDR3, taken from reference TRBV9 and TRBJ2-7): DSGVTQTPKHLITATGQRVTLRCSPRSGDLSVYWYQQSLDQGLQFLIQYYNGEERAKGNILERFSAQQFPDLHSELNLSSLELGDSALYFCASSRDSWAFYEQYFGPGTRLTVT.

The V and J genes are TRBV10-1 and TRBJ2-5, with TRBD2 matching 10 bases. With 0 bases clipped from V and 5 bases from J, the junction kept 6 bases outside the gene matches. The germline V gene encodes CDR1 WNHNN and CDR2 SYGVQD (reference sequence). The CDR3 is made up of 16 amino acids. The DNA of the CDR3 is TGCGCCAGCAGTGAGTCGAGAGCGGGAGGGCGGGAGACCCAGTACTTC. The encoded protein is CASSESRAGGRETQYF.

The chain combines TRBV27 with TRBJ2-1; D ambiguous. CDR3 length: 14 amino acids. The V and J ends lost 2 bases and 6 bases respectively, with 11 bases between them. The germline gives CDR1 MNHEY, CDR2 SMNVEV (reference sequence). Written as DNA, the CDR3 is TGTGCCAGCAGTTTAAGAGAACCCCCCAATGAGCAGTTCTTC. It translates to CASSLREPPNEQFF.